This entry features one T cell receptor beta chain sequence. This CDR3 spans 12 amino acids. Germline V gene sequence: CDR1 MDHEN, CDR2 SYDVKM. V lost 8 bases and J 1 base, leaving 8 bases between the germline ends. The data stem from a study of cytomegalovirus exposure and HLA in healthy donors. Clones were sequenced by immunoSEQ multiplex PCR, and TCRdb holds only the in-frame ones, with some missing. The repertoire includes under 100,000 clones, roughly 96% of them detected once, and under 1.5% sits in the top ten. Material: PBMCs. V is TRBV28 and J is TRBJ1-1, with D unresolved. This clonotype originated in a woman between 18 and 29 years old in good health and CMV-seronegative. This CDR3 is CASYPGNTEAFF. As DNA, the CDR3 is TGTGCCAGCTATCCAGGGAACACTGAAGCTTTCTTT. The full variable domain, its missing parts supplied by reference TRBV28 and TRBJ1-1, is DVKVTQSSRYLVKRTGEKVFLECVQDMDHENMFWYRQDPGLGLRLIYFSYDVKMKEKGDIPEGYSVSREKKERFSLILESASTNQTSMYLCASYPGNTEAFFGQGTRLTVV.